This TCR beta chain was sequenced during a study of blood T cell repertoires in COVID-19. Study-level background: The United States, Italy and Spain were the sources of the acute and convalescent COVID-19 samples. Sources were T cells, B-cell-depleted T cells, or PBMCs; the material itself was cDNA or gDNA.

A single count supports this clone. In the source study's methods: Estimation of nucleated cell counts relied on the amplification of reference gene primers. The repertoire was sequenced with immunoSEQ multiplex PCR; TCRdb's copy has only in-frame clones and lacks some. V, J and clone size derive from that table, while D and trimming were established from the DNA sequence. The table records about 320,000 clones, about 85% of them present only once. Trimming removed 6 bases at V and 0 bases at J, with 12 bases between. The germline CDR1 and CDR2 sequences are SGHTA and FQGNSA. The CDR3 has 15 residues.

This clonotype was obtained from a woman aged 25 to 45 who had been exposed to COVID-19. This chain links TRBV7-2 with TRBJ1-3; D is possibly TRBD1 (5 bases). Sequenced material: PBMCs or T cells enriched from blood (not recorded which). CDR3 sequence: CASREGASSGNTIYF. CDR3 nucleotides: TGTGCCAGCAGGGAAGGGGCCAGCTCTGGAAACACCATATATTTT.